This TCR beta chain was observed in a study of cytomegalovirus exposure and HLA in healthy donors. Broader study findings: As was reported, the classifier diagnosed cytomegalovirus status with high specificity and sensitivity. Sequences of the TCR beta chain were said to predict the HLA-A and HLA-B alleles of most subjects accurately. A missense variant in DCLRE1C was later tied to TCR beta V- and J-gene trimming.

In nominal health when sampled, donors likely had unrecorded immune exposures nonetheless. This clone showed up just a few times. Antigen unknown. PCR primers comprised 60 Vbeta and 13 Jbeta primers. Measured with immunoSEQ multiplex PCR; TCRdb has only the in-frame clones, and not every one. The sample lists roughly 130,000 clones; 75% to 85% were seen once. The V gene end was trimmed by 3 bases and the J gene end by 4 bases; junction bases not matched to a gene: 1. The CDR3 is made up of 13 amino acids. Germline V gives CDR1 MDHEN, CDR2 SYDVKM. The chain has TRBV28 and TRBJ2-7, with 9 bases lining up with TRBD1. This TCR came from a man aged 30 to 45 in good health and CMV-seronegative. The specimen was PBMCs. CDR3 coding DNA: TGTGCCAGCAGTTTCGACAGGGGGTACGAGCAGTACTTC. It translates to CASSFDRGYEQYF.